These 21 T cell receptor beta chains were sequenced from one sample in a study of response to subunit inactivated influenza vaccine. From the RT-PCR reads, TCRdb called clonotypes with MiXCR, one entry per CDR3 protein. The sample contains roughly 540,000 distinct CDR3 sequences, around 21% of which appear only once. In addition, the sample was reused for a study of T cells expressing NK-cell markers. That paper notes: TCR beta cDNA was made by 5'RACE template switching with UMIs.

Sequenced here: CD4+ T cells sorted from PBMCs, sampled about 12 days after vaccination. Receptor source: a man aged 50 to 59 who received an inactivated influenza vaccine.

The rearrangement links TRBV6-1 to TRBJ1-5; maybe TRBD1 (5 bases). CDR3 length: 14 residues. Germline values: CDR1 MNHNS, CDR2 SASEGT. Trimming shortened V by 0 bases and J by 7 bases, and 10 bases separated the two germline ends. For the CDR3, the DNA is TGTGCCAGCAGTGAAGCGGGGGGATGGCAGCCCCAGCATTTT. Residues: CASSEAGGWQPQHF.

The chain employs TRBV14 and TRBJ2-7; D ambiguous. Trimming left V 4 bases short and J 2 bases short, with 12 bases between. Germline CDR1 is SGHDN and CDR2 is FVKESK. The CDR3 has 14 amino acids. CDR3 in DNA: TGTGCCAGCAGCCGCCTCCTTACCCCCTACGAGCAGTACTTC. Amino acid sequence: CASSRLLTPYEQYF.

The gene calls are TRBV18 and TRBJ2-3; D call uncertain. V was cut by 0 bases and J by 2 bases, with 6 bases left in between. This CDR3 has 14 residues. The germline V gene encodes CDR1 KGHSH and CDR2 LQKENI. The CDR3 protein is CASSPPTNTDTQYF. The CDR3 coding sequence is TGTGCCAGCTCACCACCCACTAACACAGATACGCAGTATTTT.

V usage is TRBV3-1 and J usage is TRBJ1-5; D is unresolved. CDR3 size: 14 residues. V gave up 4 bases and J gave up 2 bases, with 9 bases separating them. The V gene's germline CDR1 is LGHDT and CDR2 YNNKEL (reference sequence). The CDR3 nucleotides are TGTGCCAGCAGCCCCAGTAGTCGCAATCAGCCCCAGCATTTT. The encoded protein is CASSPSSRNQPQHF.

This clonotype was counted only a few times. The CDR3: CASSRRDRVAFF. CDR3 coding DNA: TGTGCCAGCAGTCGCCGGGACAGGGTTGCTTTCTTT. V gene TRBV6-2 or TRBV6-3 combines with J gene TRBJ1-1, with 9 bases identical to TRBD1. Germline CDR1 reads MNHEY; CDR2 reads SVGEGT. CDR3 size: 12 residues. Trimming took 5 bases from V and 11 from J; bases not matched to a gene: 6.

A few counts support this clonotype. The CDR3 DNA reads TGTGCCAGCAGTGGGTCTCCCTACGAGCAGTACTTC. It yields the protein CASSGSPYEQYF. The chain uses TRBV12-3 or TRBV12-4 and TRBJ2-7; D not certain. The V end was cut by 5 bases, the J end by 2 bases, with 7 bases between. CDR3 length: 12 residues.

The J gene is TRBJ2-5, the V gene TRBV11-2; no reliable D call. This CDR3 comprises 12 residues. V was pared by 5 bases and J by 6 bases, with 10 bases between. The germline CDR1 and CDR2 sequences are SGHAT and FQNNGV. The CDR3 nucleotides are TGTGCCAGCAGCCCCACCCCCCAGACCCAGTACTTC. Encoded protein: CASSPTPQTQYF. The full variable domain, its missing parts supplied by reference TRBV11-2 and TRBJ2-5, is EAGVAQSPRYKIIEKRQSVAFWCNPISGHATLYWYQQILGQGPKLLIQFQNNGVVDDSQLPKDRFSAERLKGVDSTLKIQPAKLEDSAVYLCASSPTPQTQYFGPGTRLLVL.

The table lists this clonotype with a few counts. The chain employs TRBV4-2 and TRBJ1-5, with 7 bases fitting TRBD1. From germline, CDR1 is LGHNA and CDR2 YNFKEQ. The CDR3 consists of 15 residues. V shed 0 bases and J 6 bases; nucleotides not matched to a gene: 5. The CDR3 DNA follows: TGTGCCAGCAGCCAAGAACGCAGGGGGTTTCAGCCCCAGCATTTT. It codes for CASSQERRGFQPQHF.

At least ten counts were recorded for this clonotype. This chain connects TRBV27 to TRBJ2-1, with D possibly being TRBD2 (6 bases). V gave up 5 bases and J gave up 6 bases, with 14 bases separating them. This CDR3 region has 14 residues. CDR1 MNHEY and CDR2 SMNVEV come from the germline V gene (reference sequence). The CDR3, as DNA: TGTGCCAGCAGTAAGAATGCGGGGACCAATGAGCAGTTCTTC. Its protein product is CASSKNAGTNEQFF.

The CDR3 reads CSAGASGRALGELFF. The CDR3 bases are TGCAGTGCTGGGGCTAGCGGGAGGGCCCTCGGGGAGCTGTTTTTT. The chain uses TRBV20-1 and TRBJ2-2; TRBD2 matches 12 bases. J lost 7 bases, V lost 5 bases, and 8 bases had no gene match. The germline gives CDR1 DFQATT, CDR2 SNEGSKA (reference sequence). This CDR3 comprises 15 residues.

The rearrangement links TRBV11-2 to TRBJ1-1; 7 positions agree with TRBD1. This CDR3 spans 16 amino acids. Looked up from germline, CDR1 is SGHAT and CDR2 is FQNNGV. The V gene end was trimmed by 5 bases and the J gene end by 2 bases; junction bases not matched to a gene: 11. CDR3 loop: CASSLQLQGVNTEAFF. Here the CDR3 DNA reads TGTGCCAGCAGCCTTCAGCTTCAGGGGGTAAACACTGAAGCTTTCTTT.

This chain connects TRBV5-1 to TRBJ2-1, with a tentative D call TRBD2 (7 bases). CDR3 length: 16 residues. The germline gives CDR1 SGHRS, CDR2 YFSETQ. The V end lost 4 bases, the J end lost 6 bases, and 20 bases lay between the germline ends. The CDR3 region is CASSPEGGPATNEQFF. The CDR3 bases are TGCGCCAGCAGCCCCGAGGGGGGGCCCGCTACCAATGAGCAGTTCTTC.

V is TRBV15 and J is TRBJ2-5; D might be TRBD2 (6 bases). The CDR3 sequence is 15 residues long. V lost 0 bases, J lost 5 bases, and 13 bases lay in between. CDR1 LNHNV and CDR2 YYDKDF come from the germline V gene (reference sequence). CDR3 sequence: CATSRDRAGRETQYF. The CDR3 DNA reads TGTGCCACCAGCAGAGATCGGGCAGGGAGGGAGACCCAGTACTTC.

The chain combines TRBV5-5 with TRBJ2-5; D is unclear. CDR1 is SGHKS and CDR2 is YYEKEE in the germline V gene (reference sequence). CDR3 size: 14 residues. The germline V and J ends were trimmed by 1 base and 5 bases, with 12 bases remaining between them. CDR3 sequence reads: CASSLQTRTETQYF. CDR3 nucleotide sequence: TGTGCCAGCAGCTTGCAGACAAGAACGGAGACCCAGTACTTC.

The genes are TRBV5-4 and TRBJ2-7; D tentatively reads TRBD1 or TRBD2 (5 bases each). This CDR3 is 14 amino acids long. The V and J ends lost 5 bases and 3 bases respectively, with 15 bases between them. Germline CDR1 reads SGHNT; CDR2 reads YYREEE (reference sequence). CDR3 DNA sequence: TGTGCCAGCAGTCCAGGGCGAGCGGTCTACGAGCAGTACTTC. Protein product: CASSPGRAVYEQYF.

Turning to this clonotype: The junction shows a germline mismatch at one end, possibly a read error. The chain employs TRBV5-1 and TRBJ2-2; TRBD1 agrees at 9 bases. The V gene's germline CDR1 is SGHRS and CDR2 YFSETQ. The CDR3 consists of 14 residues. The CDR3 region is CASTERTGAGDLFF. In nucleotides, the CDR3 is TGCGCCAGCACCGAACGGACAGGGGCCGGGGATCTGTTTTTT.

The rearrangement links TRBV24-1 to TRBJ2-5; 9 nucleotides line up with TRBD2. The V and J ends lost 0 bases and 3 bases, in that order; junction bases with no gene match: 13. Germline assignment: CDR1 KGHDR and CDR2 SFDVKD. This CDR3 has 19 amino acids. DNA for the CDR3: TGTGCCACCAGTGATTTGCTCGAGACGAGCGGGGGGACCAAAGAGACCCAGTACTTC. Its protein product is CATSDLLETSGGTKETQYF.

The chain combines TRBV7-2 with TRBJ1-5; D is unresolved. CDR1 is SGHTA and CDR2 is FQGNSA in the germline V gene. The V end was cut by 5 bases, the J end by 5 bases, with 13 bases between. This CDR3 is built from 14 residues. The CDR3 bases are TGTGCCAGCAGCGCCTTGACTTCCGATCAGCCCCAGCATTTT. Translated: CASSALTSDQPQHF.

The chain combines TRBV20-1 with TRBJ2-3; 10 bases match TRBD2. This CDR3 is 15 amino acids long. The ends lost 1 base at V and 1 base at J; junction bases unmatched: 2. Germline values: CDR1 DFQATT, CDR2 SNEGSKA (reference sequence). The CDR3 DNA follows: TGCAGTGCTAGAGTGCTAGCGGGAGGCACAGATACGCAGTATTTT. It specifies CSARVLAGGTDTQYF.

For this clonotype: At one boundary the junction diverges from the germline segment, which might be a read error. This rearrangement joins TRBV24-1 to TRBJ2-7; the match to TRBD1 covers 10 bases. The CDR3 spans 15 residues. Germline CDR1 KGHDR, CDR2 SFDVKD. The CDR3 protein is CATSVPGQGSYEHYF. The CDR3 DNA follows: TGTGCCACCAGTGTCCCGGGACAGGGGTCCTACGAGCACTACTTC.

V gene TRBV20-1 combines with J gene TRBJ1-5, with TRBD1 matching 7 bases. CDR3 length equals 14 residues. Germline values: CDR1 DFQATT, CDR2 SNEGSKA (reference sequence). After removal of 2 bases from V and 5 bases from J, the junction contained 6 bases not matched to a gene. CDR3 coding DNA: TGCAGTGCTAGAACTAAGGGACAGCATCAGCCCCAGCATTTT. Translated, it gives CSARTKGQHQPQHF.